A selection of T cell receptor beta chains follows, all from one sample in a study of control samples from healthy donors and cancer patients. Clones were sequenced by immunoSEQ multiplex PCR, and TCRdb holds only the in-frame ones, with some missing. The table records roughly 200,000 clones, roughly nine tenths of them present only once. Sequencing was done on a sample of blood. The source is a man aged 30 to 39 in good health. The CDR3 runs from the conserved cysteine through the conserved F or W. The D gene is left open where the match is weak. Size is stated for part of the rows, as once, few or many counts, or as a class when the clone is expanded.

v_call: TRBV28
j_call: TRBJ1-1
clone_size: few
d_call: NA
cdr3_nt: TGTGCCAGCACTATTCCCATTCAGGGGAACACTGAAGCTTTCTTT
cdr3_aa: CASTIPIQGNTEAFF

v_call: TRBV10-1
j_call: TRBJ1-3
clone_size: NA
d_call: NA
cdr3_nt: TGCGCCAGCAGTGCCGGAAAGGGAGACTCTGGAAACACCATATATTTT
cdr3_aa: CASSAGKGDSGNTIYF

v_call: TRBV4-2
j_call: TRBJ2-3
clone_size: NA
d_call: NA
cdr3_nt: TGTGCCAGCAGCCAAGGGGGGAGCCAGGGCTCCGATACGCAGTATTTT
cdr3_aa: CASSQGGSQGSDTQYF

v_call: TRBV19
j_call: TRBJ2-2
clone_size: NA
d_call: TRBD2
cdr3_nt: TGTGCCGCGGGGCCGGGGGGGTTCACCGGGGAGCTGTTTTTT
cdr3_aa: CAAGPGGFTGELFF

v_call: TRBV12-3/TRBV12-4
j_call: TRBJ2-1
clone_size: NA
d_call: NA
cdr3_nt: TGTGCCAGCATTGGGCCCGCGGCCCATGAGCAGTTCTTC
cdr3_aa: CASIGPAAHEQFF

v_call: TRBV6-7
j_call: TRBJ1-2
clone_size: NA
d_call: NA
cdr3_nt: TGTGCCAGCAGTTACTCGGGGGTTTTGTATGGCTACACCTTC
cdr3_aa: CASSYSGVLYGYTF

v_call: TRBV19
j_call: TRBJ2-3
clone_size: NA
d_call: TRBD2
cdr3_nt: TGTGCCAGTAGTATAGGGGGACTAGCGGGGACAGATACGCAGTATTTT
cdr3_aa: CASSIGGLAGTDTQYF

v_call: TRBV4-1
j_call: TRBJ1-6
clone_size: NA
d_call: NA
cdr3_nt: TGCGCCAGCAGCCAAGGTACGGCAATTATAAGGAATTCACCCCTCCACTTT
cdr3_aa: CASSQGTAIIRNSPLHF

v_call: TRBV9
j_call: TRBJ2-7
clone_size: once
d_call: NA
cdr3_nt: TGTGCCAGCAGCGAGGGTGGCGGGGACTCCTACGAGCAGTACTTC
cdr3_aa: CASSEGGGDSYEQYF

v_call: TRBV6-4
j_call: TRBJ1-5
clone_size: NA
d_call: NA
cdr3_nt: TGTGCCATGGGGGGTCAGCCCCAGCATTTT
cdr3_aa: CAMGGQPQHF

v_call: TRBV15
j_call: TRBJ1-3
clone_size: NA
d_call: NA
cdr3_nt: TGTGCCACCAGCAGAGCCCAGGGGACTGGAAACACCATATATTTT
cdr3_aa: CATSRAQGTGNTIYF

v_call: TRBV30
j_call: TRBJ1-2
clone_size: once
d_call: NA
cdr3_nt: TGTGCCTGGAGTTTAGGTATCAACTATGGCTACACCTTC
cdr3_aa: CAWSLGINYGYTF

v_call: TRBV30
j_call: TRBJ1-4
clone_size: NA
d_call: NA
cdr3_nt: TGTGCCTGGAGAGGACAGATTAATGAAAAACTGTTTTTT
cdr3_aa: CAWRGQINEKLFF

v_call: TRBV2
j_call: TRBJ1-2
clone_size: NA
d_call: TRBD1
cdr3_nt: TGTGCCAGCAGTGATTGGACCCTCGACAGGGGGTTTGGCTACACCTTC
cdr3_aa: CASSDWTLDRGFGYTF

v_call: TRBV11-3
j_call: TRBJ1-1
clone_size: NA
d_call: NA
cdr3_nt: TGTGCCAGCAGCTTAAATGGGGGGCGCGGGGAAGCTTTCTTT
cdr3_aa: CASSLNGGRGEAFF

v_call: TRBV27
j_call: TRBJ1-1
clone_size: NA
d_call: NA
cdr3_nt: TGTGCCAGCAGTTTGAGCCGGAACACTGAAGCTTTCTTT
cdr3_aa: CASSLSRNTEAFF

v_call: TRBV11-3
j_call: TRBJ2-3
clone_size: NA
d_call: TRBD2
cdr3_nt: TGTGCCAGCAGCCGGGGGGGGCCTGGAGATACGCAGTATTTT
cdr3_aa: CASSRGGPGDTQYF

v_call: TRBV6-2/TRBV6-3
j_call: TRBJ2-1
clone_size: NA
d_call: TRBD2
cdr3_nt: TGTGCCAGCAGCCAAGGCGGGGGGCCGCAGGGAGAGCAGTTCTTC
cdr3_aa: CASSQGGGPQGEQFF

v_call: TRBV19
j_call: TRBJ2-7
clone_size: NA
d_call: NA
cdr3_nt: TGTGCCAGTAGTATAGTCTTGGCAGACGCCTACGAGCAGTACTTC
cdr3_aa: CASSIVLADAYEQYF

v_call: TRBV11-2
j_call: TRBJ1-1
clone_size: NA
d_call: NA
cdr3_nt: TGTGCCAGCAGCCCCAGGGAATTT
cdr3_aa: CASSPREF

v_call: TRBV11-3
j_call: TRBJ1-5
clone_size: NA
d_call: NA
cdr3_nt: TGTAGGTTAAAACAGGCCCATCCCCATCAGCCCCAGCATTTT
cdr3_aa: CRLKQAHPHQPQHF

v_call: TRBV7-9
j_call: TRBJ1-1
clone_size: NA
d_call: NA
cdr3_nt: TGTGCCAGCAGCTTAGTCGTACCCTACACTGAAGCTTTCTTT
cdr3_aa: CASSLVVPYTEAFF